This passage covers 7 T cell receptor beta chains from one sample sequenced in a study of T cells in Graves' hyperthyroidism and ophthalmopathy. What was amplified from RNA transcripts were TCR beta CDR3 regions. The HTBI set primed first-round TCR CDR3 RT-PCR. TCRdb independently ran MiXCR on the multiplex PCR reads; one entry per CDR3 protein. The sample comprises around 340,000 distinct CDR3 sequences, roughly 20% of which are singletons, and under 55% rests with the top ten. Sequenced input: blood. The receptors were sampled from a woman between 50 and 59 years old with Graves' hyperthyroidism.

To note about this clonotype: A read error may be the cause here, since a much bigger clone is one base away. The rearrangement links TRBV11-2 to TRBJ2-3; 10 bases are shared with TRBD2. CDR1 SGHAT and CDR2 FQNNGV come from the germline V gene. CDR3 size: 15 residues. CDR3 protein: CASSYSGRTPDAQYF. The CDR3 nucleotides are TGTGCCAGCAGCTATAGCGGGAGGACGCCAGATGCGCAGTATTTT.

The rearrangement joins TRBV19 to TRBJ1-1; D remains ambiguous. This CDR3 comprises 15 residues. Trimming cost V 4 bases and J 1 base, with 13 bases left between them. Germline assignment: CDR1 LNHDA and CDR2 SQIVND (reference sequence). The CDR3 nucleotides read TGTGCCAGTAGTAAACCGGGCGGGTCGAACACTGAAGCTTTCTTT. This codes for CASSKPGGSNTEAFF.

The chain joins TRBV7-6 to TRBJ1-5, with 8 bases that match TRBD1. The CDR3 is made up of 17 amino acids. The ends lost 3 bases at V and 5 bases at J; junction bases unmatched: 12. CDR1 and CDR2 (germline): SGHVS, FNYEAQ. For the CDR3, the DNA is TGTGCCAGCAGCTTCTGGTGTACGGACAGGGAGGATCAGCCCCAGCATTTT. Its translation is CASSFWCTDREDQPQHF. Full variable domain (rest looked up from reference TRBV7-6 and TRBJ1-5): GAGVSQSPRYKVTKRGQDVALRCDPISGHVSLYWYRQALGQGPEFLTYFNYEAQQDKSGLPNDRFSAERPEGSISTLTIQRTEQRDSAMYRCASSFWCTDREDQPQHFGDGTRLSIL.

This clonotype was seen ten or more times. This chain links TRBV5-1 with TRBJ1-2; TRBD1 matches at 8 bases. The germline V gene has CDR1 SGHRS and CDR2 YFSETQ. The V segment lost 5 bases and the J segment 8 bases; nucleotides outside the gene matches: 8. The CDR3 is made up of 13 amino acids. CDR3 region: CASRSGQGQGYTF. The CDR3 DNA sequence: TGCGCCAGCAGGTCAGGACAGGGACAAGGCTACACCTTC. The full variable domain, completed using reference TRBV5-1 and TRBJ1-2, is KAGVTQTPRYLIKTRGQQVTLSCSPISGHRSVSWYQQTPGQGLQFLFEYFSETQRNKGNFPGRFSGRQFSNSRSEMNVSTLELGDSALYLCASRSGQGQGYTFGSGTRLTVV.

The gene calls are TRBV12-5 and TRBJ2-5, with a tentative D call TRBD1 (5 bases). V lost 7 bases to trimming and J lost 4 bases, with 13 bases between them. The germline V gene encodes CDR1 LGHNT and CDR2 FRNRAP. The CDR3 covers 13 residues. The CDR3 sequence is CASALRRVETQYF. DNA of the CDR3: TGTGCTAGTGCTCTCCGCAGGGTAGAGACCCAGTACTTC. Together with reference TRBV12-5 and TRBJ2-5, the CDR3 gives the full variable domain: DARVTQTPRHKVTEMGQEVTMRCQPILGHNTVFWYRQTMMQGLELLAYFRNRAPLDDSGMPKDRFSAEMPDATLATLKIQPSEPRDSAVYFCASALRRVETQYFGPGTRLLVL.

The sample holds many counts of this clonotype. The rearrangement joins TRBV27 to TRBJ2-1; 8 bases are shared with TRBD2. The V gene's germline CDR1 is MNHEY and CDR2 SMNVEV (reference sequence). Trimming cost V 2 bases and J 4 bases; bases outside gene matches: 4. This CDR3 has 15 residues. The CDR3 coding sequence is TGTGCCAGCAGTTTACTACTAGCGGCTTACAATGAGCAGTTCTTC. Its protein product is CASSLLLAAYNEQFF.

This chain joins TRBV28 and TRBJ2-1, with no clear D. Trimming pared 5 bases from V and 7 bases from J, leaving 9 bases between. The CDR3 extends over 12 amino acids. Germline-derived CDR1 and CDR2 are MDHEN and SYDVKM. The CDR3 is CASSPFGNEQFF. The CDR3 DNA reads as TGTGCCAGCAGTCCCTTTGGAAATGAGCAGTTCTTC.